The T cell receptor beta chain under discussion was sequenced for a study of T-cell reconstitution after alpha-beta-depleted transplantation in children. This clonotype was found a few times. Unique molecular identifiers were incorporated when the TCRbeta library was constructed. From the PCR reads, TCRdb called clonotypes with MiXCR, one entry per CDR3 protein. Of a few hundred thousand distinct CDR3 sequences detected, 9% to 12% appear once; the ten largest clones hold approximately 2.3%. Sequenced material: PBMCs from the stem cell graft donor, taken from the stem cell graft. The source of this sequence is a human donor who donated a stem cell graft to a child with acute lymphoblastic leukemia.

In nucleotides, the CDR3 is TGCGCCAGCAGCTTGGGGAATAGCGGGTCACAAGAGACCCAGTACTTC. This gives the protein CASSLGNSGSQETQYF. The chain recombines TRBV5-1 with TRBJ2-5; TRBD2 matches 7 bases. The CDR3 contains 16 residues. The V gene end was trimmed by 0 bases and the J gene end by 2 bases; junction bases not matched to a gene: 7. The germline CDR1 and CDR2 sequences are SGHRS and YFSETQ.